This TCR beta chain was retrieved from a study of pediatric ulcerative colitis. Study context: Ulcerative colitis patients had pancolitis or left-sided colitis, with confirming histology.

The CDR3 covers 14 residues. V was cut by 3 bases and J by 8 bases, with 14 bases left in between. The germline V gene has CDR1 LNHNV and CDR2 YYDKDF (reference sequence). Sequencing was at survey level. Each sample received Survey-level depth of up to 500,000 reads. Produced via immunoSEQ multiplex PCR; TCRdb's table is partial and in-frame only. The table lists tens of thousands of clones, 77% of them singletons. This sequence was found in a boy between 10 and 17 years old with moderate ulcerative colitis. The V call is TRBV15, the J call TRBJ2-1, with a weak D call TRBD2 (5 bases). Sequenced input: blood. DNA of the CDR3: TGTGCCACCAGCAGCGCTGCCCCTAGCTATGAGCAGTTCTTC. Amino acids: CATSSAAPSYEQFF.